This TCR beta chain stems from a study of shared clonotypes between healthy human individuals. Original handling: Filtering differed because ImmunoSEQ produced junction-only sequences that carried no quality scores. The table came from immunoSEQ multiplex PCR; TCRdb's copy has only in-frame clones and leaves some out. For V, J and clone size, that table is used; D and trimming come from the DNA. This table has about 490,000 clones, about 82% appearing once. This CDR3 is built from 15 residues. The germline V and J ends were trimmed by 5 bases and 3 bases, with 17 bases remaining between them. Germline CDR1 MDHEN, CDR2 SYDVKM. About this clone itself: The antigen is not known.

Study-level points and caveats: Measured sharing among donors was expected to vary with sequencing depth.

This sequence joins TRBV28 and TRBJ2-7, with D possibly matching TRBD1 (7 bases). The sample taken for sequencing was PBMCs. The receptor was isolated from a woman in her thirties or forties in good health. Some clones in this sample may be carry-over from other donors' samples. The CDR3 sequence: CASSPSQGGYYEQYF. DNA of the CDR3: TGTGCCAGCAGTCCCTCCCAGGGGGGCTACTACGAGCAGTACTTC.